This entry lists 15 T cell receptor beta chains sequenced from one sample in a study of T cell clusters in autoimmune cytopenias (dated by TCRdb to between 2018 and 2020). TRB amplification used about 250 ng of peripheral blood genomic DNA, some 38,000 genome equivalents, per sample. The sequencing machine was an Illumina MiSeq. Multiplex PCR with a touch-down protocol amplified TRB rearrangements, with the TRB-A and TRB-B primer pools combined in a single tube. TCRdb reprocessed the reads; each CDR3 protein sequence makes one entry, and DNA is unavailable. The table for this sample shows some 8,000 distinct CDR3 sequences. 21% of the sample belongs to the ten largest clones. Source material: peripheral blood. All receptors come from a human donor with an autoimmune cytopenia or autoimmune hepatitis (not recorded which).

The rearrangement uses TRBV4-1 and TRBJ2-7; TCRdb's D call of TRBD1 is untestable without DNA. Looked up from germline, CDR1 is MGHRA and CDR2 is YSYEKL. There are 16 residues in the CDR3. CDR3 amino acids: CASSEQGGRPPYEQYF.

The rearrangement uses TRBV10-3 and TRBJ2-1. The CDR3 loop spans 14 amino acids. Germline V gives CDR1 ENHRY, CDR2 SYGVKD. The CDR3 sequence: CAISGRLANNEQFF.

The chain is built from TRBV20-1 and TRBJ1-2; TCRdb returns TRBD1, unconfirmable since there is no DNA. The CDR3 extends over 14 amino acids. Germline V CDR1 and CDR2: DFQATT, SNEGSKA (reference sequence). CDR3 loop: CSAREGGGVGGYTF.

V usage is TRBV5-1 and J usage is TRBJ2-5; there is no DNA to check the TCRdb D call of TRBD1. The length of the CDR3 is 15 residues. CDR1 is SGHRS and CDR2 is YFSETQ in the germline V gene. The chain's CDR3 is CASSLGQMGGETQYF.

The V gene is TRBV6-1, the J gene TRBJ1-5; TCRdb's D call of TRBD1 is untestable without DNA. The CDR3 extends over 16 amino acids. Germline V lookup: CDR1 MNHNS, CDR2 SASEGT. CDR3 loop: CASSERTGISNQPQHF.

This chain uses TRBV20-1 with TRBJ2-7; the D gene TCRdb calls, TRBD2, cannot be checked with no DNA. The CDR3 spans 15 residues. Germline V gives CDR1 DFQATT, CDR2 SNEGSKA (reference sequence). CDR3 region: CSARIREGAAYEQYF.

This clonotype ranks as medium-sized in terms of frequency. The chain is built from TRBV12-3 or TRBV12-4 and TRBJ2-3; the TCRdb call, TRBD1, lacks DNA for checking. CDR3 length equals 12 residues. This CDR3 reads CASSPRADTQYF.

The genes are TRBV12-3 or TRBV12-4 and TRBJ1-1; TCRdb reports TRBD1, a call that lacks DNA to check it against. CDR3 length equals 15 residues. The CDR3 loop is CASSLDDRGYTEAFF.

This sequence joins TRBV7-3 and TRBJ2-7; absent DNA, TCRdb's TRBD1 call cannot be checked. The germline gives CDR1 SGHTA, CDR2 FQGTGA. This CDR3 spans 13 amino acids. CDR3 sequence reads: CASSLTRGYEQYF.

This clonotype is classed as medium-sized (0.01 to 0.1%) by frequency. CDR3 loop: CASSQHTGLAGYTF. The chain combines TRBV6-5 with TRBJ1-2; the D call of TRBD1 rests on TCRdb alone, since no DNA is present to check it. The germline CDR1 and CDR2 sequences are MNHEY and SVGAGI. This CDR3 is 14 amino acids long.

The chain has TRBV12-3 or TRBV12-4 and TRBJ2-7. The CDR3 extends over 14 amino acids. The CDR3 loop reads CASSPQLGPYEQYF.

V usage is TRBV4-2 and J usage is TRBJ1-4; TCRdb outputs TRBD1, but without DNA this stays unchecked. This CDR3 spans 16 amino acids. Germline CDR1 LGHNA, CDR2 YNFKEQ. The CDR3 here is CASSPPSTVLIEKLFF.

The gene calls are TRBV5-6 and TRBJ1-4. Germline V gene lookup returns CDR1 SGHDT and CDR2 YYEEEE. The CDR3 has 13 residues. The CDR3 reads CASSLGRNEKLFF. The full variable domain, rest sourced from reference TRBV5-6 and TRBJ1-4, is DAGVTQSPTHLIKTRGQQVTLRCSPKSGHDTVSWYQQALGQGPQFIFQYYEEEERQRGNFPDRFSGHQFPNYSSELNVNALLLGDSALYLCASSLGRNEKLFFGSGTQLSVL.

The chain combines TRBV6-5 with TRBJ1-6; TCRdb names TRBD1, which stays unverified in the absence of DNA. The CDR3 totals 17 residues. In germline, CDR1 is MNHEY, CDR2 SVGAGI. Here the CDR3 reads CASSEGTAPIAYSPLHF.

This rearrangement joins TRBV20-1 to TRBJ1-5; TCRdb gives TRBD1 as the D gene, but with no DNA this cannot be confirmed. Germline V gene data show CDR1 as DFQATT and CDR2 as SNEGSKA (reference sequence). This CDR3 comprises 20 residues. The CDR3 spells CSARDPRGTGGLLGNQPQHF.